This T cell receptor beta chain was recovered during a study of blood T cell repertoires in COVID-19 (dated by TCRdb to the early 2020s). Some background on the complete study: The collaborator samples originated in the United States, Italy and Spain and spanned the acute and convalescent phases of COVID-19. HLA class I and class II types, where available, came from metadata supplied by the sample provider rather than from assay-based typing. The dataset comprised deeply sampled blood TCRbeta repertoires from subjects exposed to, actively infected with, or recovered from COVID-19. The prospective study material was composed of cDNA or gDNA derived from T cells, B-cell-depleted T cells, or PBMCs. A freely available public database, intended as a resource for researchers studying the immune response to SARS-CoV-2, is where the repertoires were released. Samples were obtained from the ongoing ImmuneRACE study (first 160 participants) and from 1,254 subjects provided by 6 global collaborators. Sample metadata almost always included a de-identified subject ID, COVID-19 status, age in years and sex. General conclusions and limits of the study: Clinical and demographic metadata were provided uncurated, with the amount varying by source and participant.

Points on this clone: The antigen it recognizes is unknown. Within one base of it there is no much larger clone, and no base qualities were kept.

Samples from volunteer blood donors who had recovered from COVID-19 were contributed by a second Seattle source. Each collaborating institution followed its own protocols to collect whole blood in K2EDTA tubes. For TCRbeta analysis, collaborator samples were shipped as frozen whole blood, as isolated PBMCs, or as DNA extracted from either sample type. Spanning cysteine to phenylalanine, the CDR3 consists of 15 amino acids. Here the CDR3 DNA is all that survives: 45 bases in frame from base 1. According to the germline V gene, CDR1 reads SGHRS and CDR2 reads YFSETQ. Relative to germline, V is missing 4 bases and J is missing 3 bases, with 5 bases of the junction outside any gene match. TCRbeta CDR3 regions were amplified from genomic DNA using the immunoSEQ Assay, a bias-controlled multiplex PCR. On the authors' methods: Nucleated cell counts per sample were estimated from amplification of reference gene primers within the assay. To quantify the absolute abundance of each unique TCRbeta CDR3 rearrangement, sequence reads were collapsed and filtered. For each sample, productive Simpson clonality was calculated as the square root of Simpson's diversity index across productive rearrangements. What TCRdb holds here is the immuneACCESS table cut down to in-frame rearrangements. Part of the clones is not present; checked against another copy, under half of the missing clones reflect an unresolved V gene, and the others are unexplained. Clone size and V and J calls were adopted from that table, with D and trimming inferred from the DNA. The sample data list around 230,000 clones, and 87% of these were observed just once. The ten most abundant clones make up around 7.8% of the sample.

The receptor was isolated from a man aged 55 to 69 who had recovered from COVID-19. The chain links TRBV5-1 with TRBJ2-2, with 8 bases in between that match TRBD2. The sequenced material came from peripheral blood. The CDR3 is CASSSVGGDTGELFF. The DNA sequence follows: TGCGCCAGCAGCAGTGTCGGGGGGGACACCGGGGAGCTGTTTTTT.